One sample yielded the 25 T cell receptor beta chains listed below, sequenced in a study of blood T cell repertoires in COVID-19. Method: immunoSEQ multiplex PCR; TCRdb's copy keeps in-frame clones and lacks some. The data contain roughly 150,000 clones, over 80% of them singletons. Material: PBMCs or T cells enriched from blood (not recorded which). These receptors were collected from a man aged 70 or older who had been exposed to COVID-19.

J is TRBJ2-3 and V is TRBV14, with a tentative D call TRBD2 (7 bases). Germline CDR1 reads SGHDN; CDR2 reads FVKESK. V lost 1 base and J lost 0, with 14 bases in between. This CDR3 contains 17 residues. In nucleotides, the CDR3 is TGTGCCAGCAGCCAAGCCCTCCGCGGGGGCAGCACAGATACGCAGTATTTT. It yields the protein CASSQALRGGSTDTQYF.

The V gene is TRBV12-3 or TRBV12-4, the J gene TRBJ2-7; D is perhaps TRBD2 (5 bases). The CDR3 spans 11 residues. Trimming took off 10 bases at V and 3 bases at J, with 10 bases between the two ends. The CDR3 loop reads CATREGYEQYF. CDR3 nucleotide sequence: TGTGCCACCAGAGAGGGCTACGAGCAGTACTTC.

V usage is TRBV29-1 and J usage is TRBJ1-1; 8 bases line up with TRBD1. The germline CDR1 and CDR2 sequences are SQVTM and ANQGSEA. V shed 5 bases, J shed 3 bases, and the junction held 5 bases outside the gene matches. The CDR3 has 13 residues. Here the CDR3 reads CSVSGQGDTEAFF. Written as DNA, the CDR3 is TGCAGCGTTTCCGGACAGGGAGACACTGAAGCTTTCTTT.

This clone was recorded once. This chain joins TRBV2 and TRBJ1-1, with D tentatively TRBD1 (6 bases). Deletions cut 1 base from V and 5 bases from J, with 14 bases between. Looked up from germline, CDR1 is SNHLY and CDR2 is FYNNEI. This CDR3 region has 15 residues. CDR3 DNA sequence: TGTGCCAGCAGTGAAGACCCCCTCAGGGGAACTGAAGCTTTCTTT. This codes for CASSEDPLRGTEAFF.

Here the CDR3 reads CASSLMAPYNEQFF. The CDR3 region has the DNA TGTGCCAGCAGTTTAATGGCTCCCTACAATGAGCAGTTCTTC. The chain has TRBV27 and TRBJ2-1; D gene ambiguous. The CDR3 totals 14 residues. The germline V and J ends were trimmed by 2 bases and 2 bases, with 7 bases remaining between them. Germline V gene data show CDR1 as MNHEY and CDR2 as SMNVEV (reference sequence).

The V and J genes are TRBV5-4 and TRBJ2-5; perhaps TRBD2 as D (6 bases). V was pared by 4 bases and J by 5 bases, with 24 bases between. This CDR3 contains 17 residues. Germline V gene sequence: CDR1 SGHNT, CDR2 YYREEE (reference sequence). CDR3 DNA sequence: TGTGCCAGCAGCCCAGGCAGGCGGGATGGTTTAGGGGAGACCCAGTACTTC. Protein product: CASSPGRRDGLGETQYF.

The J gene is TRBJ1-1, the V gene TRBV7-2; D is unclear. The ends were cut back, 2 bases at V and 8 bases at J, with 12 bases in the middle. The CDR3 is 13 residues long. Germline V lookup: CDR1 SGHTA, CDR2 FQGNSA. This chain's CDR3 is CASSLSRSPEAFF. In nucleotides, the CDR3 is TGTGCCAGCAGCTTAAGCAGGTCCCCAGAAGCTTTCTTT.

This clone was counted only a few times. V and J are TRBV7-3 and TRBJ2-3, with TRBD2 matching over 7 bases. Losses at the gene ends were 4 bases for V and 2 bases for J; bases not matched to a gene: 6. The CDR3 loop spans 15 amino acids. The germline V gene encodes CDR1 SGHTA and CDR2 FQGTGA. The chain's CDR3 is CASSSTGTITDTQYF. CDR3 sequence (DNA): TGTGCCAGCAGCTCCACCGGGACTATCACAGATACGCAGTATTTT. Supplemented by reference TRBV7-3 and TRBJ2-3, the full variable domain reads GAGVSQTPSNKVTEKGKYVELRCDPISGHTALYWYRQSLGQGPEFLIYFQGTGAADDSGLPNDRFFAVRPEGSVSTLKIQRTERGDSAVYLCASSSTGTITDTQYFGPGTRLTVL.

The chain links TRBV12-2 to TRBJ2-5; the table's D gene call, TRBD1, was not cross checked with the DNA. TRBV12-2 is recorded as a pseudogene. The CDR3 extends over 17 amino acids. The CDR3 DNA is TGTGCAAGTCGCACCGGACCGCGACAGGGTACCCAAGAGACCCAGTACTTC. It yields the protein CASRTGPRQGTQETQYF.

This chain joins TRBV7-9 and TRBJ1-2, with D unclear. With 1 base removed from V and 5 bases from J, the gap between germline ends came to 11 bases. CDR3 length equals 14 residues. The germline CDR1 and CDR2 sequences are SEHNR and FQNEAQ (reference sequence). In DNA form, the CDR3 reads TGTGCCAGCAGCTTAGTAGCCAGCCAGTATGGCTACACCTTC. Translating gives CASSLVASQYGYTF.

The sample holds one count of this clone. V gene TRBV5-6 combines with J gene TRBJ2-5; the D gene is possibly TRBD2 (6 bases). The V gene's germline CDR1 is SGHDT and CDR2 YYEEEE. CDR3 length: 14 amino acids. Trimming shortened V by 4 bases and J by 1 base, and 11 bases separated the two germline ends. CDR3 sequence: CASSTRDFQETQYF. The CDR3 DNA reads as TGTGCCAGCAGCACCCGGGACTTCCAAGAGACCCAGTACTTC.

The rearrangement uses TRBV5-6 and TRBJ2-5, with 9 bases fitting TRBD1. After removal of 4 bases from V and 2 bases from J, the junction contained 3 bases not matched to a gene. CDR1 SGHDT and CDR2 YYEEEE come from the germline V gene. The CDR3 loop spans 14 amino acids. The CDR3 coding sequence is TGTGCCAGCAGCCTCGGACAGGGGCAAGAGACCCAGTACTTC. Its protein is CASSLGQGQETQYF.

CDR3 sequence (DNA): TGTGCCAGCAGCTTACTAGCGGGGGGGAGCACAGATACGCAGTATTTT. Amino acids: CASSLLAGGSTDTQYF. The rearrangement joins TRBV7-2 to TRBJ2-3; 12 bases match TRBD2. J was trimmed by 0 bases and V by 2 bases; bases with no gene match: 0. The CDR3 totals 16 residues. The germline gives CDR1 SGHTA, CDR2 FQGNSA.

The gene calls are TRBV7-8 and TRBJ1-1; TRBD1 is a possible D gene (6 bases). The CDR3 covers 15 residues. Germline V gene data show CDR1 as SGHVS and CDR2 as FQNEAQ. Between the trimmed V and J ends, which lost 5 bases and 5 bases, there was a span of 18 bases. CDR3 amino acids: CASSPGRGRETEAFF. CDR3 nucleotides: TGTGCCAGCAGCCCGGGCAGGGGCCGGGAAACTGAAGCTTTCTTT.

This clone was seen a few times. For the CDR3, the DNA is TGTGCCAGTAGTATGGGGGGGCTGAATGAAAAACTGTTTTTT. Translated: CASSMGGLNEKLFF. V is TRBV19 and J is TRBJ1-4; possible D gene TRBD1, 6 bases. Germline V lookup: CDR1 LNHDA, CDR2 SQIVND (reference sequence). There are 14 residues in the CDR3. Deletions cut 3 bases from V and 5 bases from J, with 10 bases between.

The V gene is TRBV20-1, the J gene TRBJ2-1, with 8 bases aligning to TRBD2. The CDR3 covers 11 residues. Germline CDR1 reads DFQATT; CDR2 reads SNEGSKA (reference sequence). The V segment lost 5 bases and the J segment 15 bases; nucleotides outside the gene matches: 9. The CDR3 DNA is TGCAGTGCTCGGGGGGGCAATGGAAGGTTCTTC. Translation: CSARGGNGRFF.

The rearrangement joins TRBV7-2 to TRBJ2-2, with 7 positions matching TRBD2. The germline V gene has CDR1 SGHTA and CDR2 FQGNSA. This CDR3 region has 15 residues. V shed 7 bases and J 1 base; nucleotides not matched to a gene: 6. As DNA, the CDR3 is TGTGCCAGCAAGGCGGGAGCGGGGAACACCGGGGAGCTGTTTTTT. Translation gives CASKAGAGNTGELFF.

This clone was observed a few times. V is TRBV5-1 and J is TRBJ2-1; TRBD2 aligns across 14 bases. V trimming: 7 bases; J trimming: 7 bases; junction bases outside the gene matches: 16. This CDR3 is 18 amino acids long. Germline CDR1 and CDR2: SGHRS and YFSETQ. CDR3 sequence: CASPSRTSGGSIGNEQFF. CDR3 bases: TGCGCCAGCCCGAGCCGGACTAGCGGGGGGTCCATTGGTAATGAGCAGTTCTTC.

The table lists this clone with a count of one. V and J are TRBV27 and TRBJ1-2; a possible D gene is TRBD1 (6 bases). The ends were cut back, 4 bases at V and 0 bases at J, with 15 bases in the middle. Germline CDR1 is MNHEY and CDR2 is SMNVEV (reference sequence). This CDR3 spans 16 amino acids. DNA for the CDR3: TGTGCCAGCAGTTCAACTGACAGGCCAGCTAACTATGGCTACACCTTC. Its translation: CASSSTDRPANYGYTF.

This sequence joins TRBV5-1 and TRBJ1-1; tentatively, D is TRBD1 (6 bases). V shed 4 bases and J shed 11 bases, with 21 bases lying between them. This CDR3 is 14 amino acids long. CDR1 SGHRS and CDR2 YFSETQ come from the germline V gene. The CDR3 DNA reads as TGCGCCAGCAGCCCGCGTGAGGGTCAGGGGTATGCTTTCTTT. As protein: CASSPREGQGYAFF.

This clone was detected many times. The chain combines TRBV6-5 with TRBJ1-2; no clear D. CDR3 size: 14 residues. CDR1 is MNHEY, CDR2 SVGAGI, per germline. V was trimmed by 0 bases and J by 4 bases, leaving 9 bases between them. The CDR3 region has the DNA TGTGCCAGCAGTTACTCGAGAGGAATCTATGGCTACACCTTC. This codes for CASSYSRGIYGYTF.

The chain couples TRBV29-1 to TRBJ1-2, with D uncertain. With 4 bases removed from V and 2 bases from J, the gap between germline ends came to 8 bases. Germline values: CDR1 SQVTM, CDR2 ANQGSEA. The length of the CDR3 is 12 residues. CDR3 amino acids: CSVATLNYGYTF. In nucleotides, the CDR3 is TGCAGCGTTGCGACTTTAAACTATGGCTACACCTTC.

V is TRBV7-2 and J is TRBJ1-5; 7 bases agree with TRBD1. The CDR3 is made up of 15 amino acids. V dropped 4 bases and J dropped 3; count of bases not matched to a gene: 6. In germline, CDR1 is SGHTA, CDR2 FQGNSA. The CDR3 region is CASSYSGQNNQPQHF. DNA of the CDR3: TGTGCCAGCAGCTACTCGGGACAGAACAATCAGCCCCAGCATTTT.

The V and J genes are TRBV27 and TRBJ2-6; 8 nucleotides agree with TRBD2. J was trimmed by 3 bases and V by 7 bases; bases with no gene match: 8. The CDR3 is 16 residues long. From germline, CDR1 is MNHEY and CDR2 SMNVEV (reference sequence). CDR3 in DNA: TGTGCCAGCAAACTTCTCGGGACTAGTGGGGCCAACGTCCTGACTTTC. Translating it yields CASKLLGTSGANVLTF.

The chain couples TRBV30 to TRBJ1-2; maybe TRBD1 (5 bases). The CDR3 covers 15 residues. V was clipped by 3 bases and J by 4 bases, with 18 bases between them. Germline CDR1 is GTSNPN and CDR2 is SVGIG (reference sequence). CDR3 sequence reads: CAWREPGPGGYGYTF. Here the CDR3 DNA reads TGTGCCTGGAGGGAACCGGGACCGGGGGGCTATGGCTACACCTTC.